The 24 T cell receptor beta chains in this list originate from one sample, sequenced in a study of T cell responses to AZD1222 COVID-19 vaccine (dated by TCRdb to 2020 to 2023). Interpreted using the paper, the time point label stands for: about 28 days (+/-7) after the second vaccine dose. The method behind the library was the immunoSEQ multiplex PCR assay. TCRdb carries this immuneACCESS record with in-frame sequences only. Its versions omit some clonotypes, under half of them owing to an unresolved V gene in the studies checked, with the rest unexplained. For this sample there are 110,000 or so clones; roughly nine tenths appear just once. Around 3% of the sample belongs to the ten largest clones. This specimen consisted of peripheral blood, obtained 28 days after the second AZD1222 dose. These TCRs come from an adult who received the AZD1222 COVID-19 vaccine.

The chain carries TRBV27 and TRBJ1-4; D gene uncertain. V was trimmed by 0 bases and J by 4 bases, leaving 9 bases between them. Germline assignment: CDR1 MNHEY and CDR2 SMNVEV (reference sequence). This CDR3 is 15 amino acids long. The CDR3 reads CASSLSSGSNEKLFF. The CDR3 nucleotides are TGTGCCAGCAGTTTATCATCTGGGAGTAATGAAAAACTGTTTTTT. Full variable domain (missing parts from reference TRBV27 and TRBJ1-4): EAQVTQNPRYLITVTGKKLTVTCSQNMNHEYMSWYRQDPGLGLRQIYYSMNVEVTDKGDVPEGYKVSRKEKRNFPLILESPSPNQTSLYFCASSLSSGSNEKLFFGSGTQLSVL.

This chain joins TRBV9 and TRBJ2-7, with 7 bases lining up with TRBD1. The length of the CDR3 is 15 residues. V gave up 2 bases and J gave up 1 base; unmatched junction bases: 6. CDR1 is SGDLS and CDR2 is YYNGEE in the germline V gene. CDR3 residues: CASSVSGQRSYEQYF. The CDR3 nucleotides are TGTGCCAGCAGCGTCTCGGGACAGAGGTCCTACGAGCAGTACTTC.

This chain joins TRBV28 and TRBJ2-5; 11 bases are shared with TRBD2. The CDR3 length is 15 residues. V shed 5 bases, J shed 4 bases, and the junction held 6 bases outside the gene matches. In germline, CDR1 is MDHEN, CDR2 SYDVKM. This chain's CDR3 is CASSGGTSGGETQYF. The CDR3 DNA reads TGTGCCAGCAGTGGAGGGACTAGCGGTGGAGAGACCCAGTACTTC.

The rearrangement uses TRBV10-3 and TRBJ2-7; 8 bases are a match to TRBD1. The ends lost 8 bases at V and 3 bases at J; junction bases unmatched: 6. The germline gives CDR1 ENHRY, CDR2 SYGVKD. CDR3 length: 13 residues. CDR3 in amino acids: CAISATGVYEQYF. The CDR3 region has the DNA TGTGCCATCTCCGCGACAGGGGTCTACGAGCAGTACTTC.

J is TRBJ1-1 and V is TRBV16; no firm D call. The CDR3 totals 13 residues. Trimming shortened V by 2 bases and J by 0 bases, and 4 bases separated the two germline ends. The germline V gene encodes CDR1 KGHSY and CDR2 FQNENV. The CDR3 DNA reads as TGTGCCAGCAGCCAAACCCTGAACACTGAAGCTTTCTTT. Protein product: CASSQTLNTEAFF.

The V call is TRBV11-2, the J call TRBJ2-2; D is possibly TRBD2 (5 bases). There are 14 residues in the CDR3. The V end was cut by 3 bases, the J end by 4 bases, with 9 bases between. The germline CDR1 and CDR2 sequences are SGHAT and FQNNGV. The DNA of the CDR3 is TGTGCCAGCAGCTTGGCGGGTTCCACCGGGGAGCTGTTTTTT. Translation gives CASSLAGSTGELFF.

The gene calls are TRBV5-8 and TRBJ1-1, with D unresolved. Germline V gene data show CDR1 as SGHTS and CDR2 as YDEGEE. V lost 0 bases, J lost 6 bases, and 12 bases lay in between. The CDR3 has 14 residues. CDR3 bases: TGTGCCAGCAGCTTGGAGCCCGAAGGAGCTGAAGCTTTCTTT. Encoded protein: CASSLEPEGAEAFF. Filled out from reference TRBV5-8 and TRBJ1-1, the complete variable domain reads EAGVTQSPTHLIKTRGQQATLRCSPISGHTSVYWYQQALGLGLQFLLWYDEGEERNRGNFPPRFSGRQFPNYSSELNVNALELEDSALYLCASSLEPEGAEAFFGQGTRLTVV.

J is TRBJ1-3 and V is TRBV6-5; D gene unclear. CDR1 is MNHEY, CDR2 SVGAGI, per germline. Between the trimmed V and J ends, which lost 8 bases and 0 bases, there was a span of 14 bases. This CDR3 is 15 amino acids long. The CDR3 DNA reads TGTGCCAGCGAGAGGCGTCAACACTCTGGAAACACCATATATTTT. It codes for CASERRQHSGNTIYF.

The CDR3 loop is CASGPGDGQPQHF. Here the CDR3 DNA reads TGCGCCAGCGGGCCAGGGGATGGCCAGCCCCAGCATTTT. The genes are TRBV5-1 and TRBJ1-5, with D possibly TRBD1 on 6 matching bases. The ends were cut back, 7 bases at V and 7 bases at J, with 15 bases in the middle. CDR3 length: 13 amino acids. Germline lookup yields CDR1 SGHRS and CDR2 YFSETQ.

V usage is TRBV28 and J usage is TRBJ2-3; D remains unclear. Germline-derived CDR1 and CDR2 are MDHEN and SYDVKM. The CDR3 length is 13 residues. The ends were cut back, 5 bases at V and 6 bases at J, with 12 bases in the middle. This chain's CDR3 is CASSKDGFDTQYF. CDR3 DNA sequence: TGTGCCAGCAGTAAGGACGGTTTCGATACGCAGTATTTT. Full variable domain (outside the CDR3, taken from reference TRBV28 and TRBJ2-3): DVKVTQSSRYLVKRTGEKVFLECVQDMDHENMFWYRQDPGLGLRLIYFSYDVKMKEKGDIPEGYSVSREKKERFSLILESASTNQTSMYLCASSKDGFDTQYFGPGTRLTVL.

A few counts support this clone. The CDR3 here is CASSLDNYGYTF. In DNA form, the CDR3 reads TGTGCCAGCAGCTTAGACAACTATGGCTACACCTTC. V and J are TRBV7-9 and TRBJ1-2; D gene unclear. The V end lost 1 base, the J end lost 2 bases, and 2 bases lay between the germline ends. Germline-derived CDR1 and CDR2 are SEHNR and FQNEAQ (reference sequence). The CDR3 runs to 12 residues.

The rearrangement links TRBV11-2 to TRBJ2-7; D gene unclear. Germline-derived CDR1 and CDR2 are SGHAT and FQNNGV. Trimming took 0 bases from V and 1 from J, leaving 10 bases between them. This CDR3 region has 15 residues. The CDR3 loop reads CASSLDLAESYEQYF. CDR3 nucleotide sequence: TGTGCCAGCAGCTTAGATCTGGCGGAGTCCTACGAGCAGTACTTC.

The chain has TRBV10-3 and TRBJ2-3; D is unresolved. This CDR3 has 12 amino acids. V lost 4 bases, J lost 6 bases, and 8 bases lay in between. Germline CDR1 ENHRY, CDR2 SYGVKD. CDR3 nucleotides: TGTGCCATCAGTGCCGTCGAGGATACGCAGTATTTT. This translates into CAISAVEDTQYF.

V and J are TRBV11-2 and TRBJ1-2, with D possibly being TRBD1 (6 bases). The ends were cut back, 1 base at V and 6 bases at J, with 18 bases in the middle. This CDR3 comprises 16 residues. Looked up from germline, CDR1 is SGHAT and CDR2 is FQNNGV. The CDR3 DNA is TGTGCCAGCAGCTTAGCTTTAGCGGGGGCGCGGGATGGCTACACCTTC. Protein: CASSLALAGARDGYTF.

The gene calls are TRBV9 and TRBJ2-3; TRBD2 agrees at 9 bases. Germline V gene lookup returns CDR1 SGDLS and CDR2 YYNGEE. Trimming cost V 3 bases and J 5 bases; bases outside gene matches: 7. CDR3 length: 15 residues. The CDR3 coding sequence is TGTGCCAGCAGCGGTAGCGGGGGCGGGGGAGATACGCAGTATTTT. Translated, it gives CASSGSGGGGDTQYF.

In its sample, this clone was seen a few times. The gene calls are TRBV21-1 and TRBJ2-2; TRBD1, the D gene given by the table, was not confirmed from the DNA. TRBV21-1 is an annotated pseudogene. CDR3 length equals 14 residues. Written as DNA, the CDR3 is TGTGCCAGCAGCAGGGCAGGGGTCACCGGGGAGCTGTTTTTT. Translated, it gives CASSRAGVTGELFF.

There are many counts of this clone. The chain has TRBV12-3 or TRBV12-4 and TRBJ1-1, with D unclear. Trimming pared 2 bases from V and 4 bases from J, leaving 8 bases between. This CDR3 has 13 residues. The CDR3 DNA reads TGTGCCAGCAGTTTATGGCTGGGCACTGAAGCTTTCTTT. This sequence encodes CASSLWLGTEAFF.

J is TRBJ2-5 and V is TRBV7-9, with D unclear. The V and J ends lost 7 bases and 0 bases respectively, with 12 bases between them. The CDR3 covers 14 residues. Germline V CDR1 and CDR2: SEHNR, FQNEAQ (reference sequence). CDR3 sequence (DNA): TGTGCCAGCACAGTGACCACTAACCAAGAGACCCAGTACTTC. It translates to CASTVTTNQETQYF.

The J gene is TRBJ2-1, the V gene TRBV14; tentative D call: TRBD1 (5 bases). The CDR3 extends over 15 amino acids. Germline V gives CDR1 SGHDN, CDR2 FVKESK. The germline V and J ends were trimmed by 1 base and 4 bases, with 11 bases remaining between them. CDR3 amino acids: CASSQVDKVYNEQFF. CDR3 coding DNA: TGTGCCAGCAGCCAAGTGGACAAAGTGTACAATGAGCAGTTCTTC.

The V call is TRBV25-1, the J call TRBJ1-2; 8 nucleotides agree with TRBD1. CDR1 and CDR2 from the germline V gene are MGHDK and SYGVNS. V dropped 2 bases and J dropped 7; count of bases not matched to a gene: 9. The CDR3 loop spans 15 amino acids. The CDR3 reads CASSEPGQGQRGYTF. In DNA form, the CDR3 reads TGTGCCAGCAGTGAACCCGGACAGGGACAGCGTGGCTACACCTTC.

This clone was observed a single time. The chain has TRBV11-2 and TRBJ1-2; unclear D gene. Trimming left V 0 bases short and J 4 bases short, with 12 bases between. Germline lookup yields CDR1 SGHAT and CDR2 FQNNGV. The CDR3 length is 15 residues. CDR3 sequence: CASSLDRRAGYGYTF. CDR3 in DNA: TGTGCCAGCAGCTTAGATCGTAGGGCCGGCTATGGCTACACCTTC.

This chain joins TRBV19 and TRBJ1-1, with D uncertain. V lost 3 bases, J lost 7 bases, and 9 bases lay in between. The germline CDR1 and CDR2 sequences are LNHDA and SQIVND (reference sequence). The CDR3 loop spans 12 amino acids. The CDR3 region is CASSIAGYEAFF. The CDR3 nucleotides read TGTGCCAGTAGTATTGCCGGGTATGAAGCTTTCTTT.

The chain combines TRBV3-1 (or the pseudogene TRBV3-2) with TRBJ1-1; D is ambiguous. This CDR3 comprises 12 residues. The V gene's germline CDR1 is LGHDT and CDR2 YNNKEL (reference sequence). V was shortened by 0 bases and J by 10 bases, with 9 bases between the two germline ends. CDR3 in DNA: TGTGCCAGCAGCCAAGAAGGGTGGGGAGCTTTCTTT. Translation: CASSQEGWGAFF.

V is TRBV3-1 (or the pseudogene TRBV3-2) and J is TRBJ2-1; 9 nucleotides match TRBD1. Germline CDR1 and CDR2: LGHDT and YNNKEL (reference sequence). V was clipped by 3 bases and J by 8 bases; unmatched bases: 17. The CDR3 loop spans 18 amino acids. This CDR3 is CASSHPQGTPGQGHEQFF. Here the CDR3 DNA reads TGTGCCAGCAGCCACCCACAAGGGACCCCGGGACAGGGACATGAGCAGTTCTTC.